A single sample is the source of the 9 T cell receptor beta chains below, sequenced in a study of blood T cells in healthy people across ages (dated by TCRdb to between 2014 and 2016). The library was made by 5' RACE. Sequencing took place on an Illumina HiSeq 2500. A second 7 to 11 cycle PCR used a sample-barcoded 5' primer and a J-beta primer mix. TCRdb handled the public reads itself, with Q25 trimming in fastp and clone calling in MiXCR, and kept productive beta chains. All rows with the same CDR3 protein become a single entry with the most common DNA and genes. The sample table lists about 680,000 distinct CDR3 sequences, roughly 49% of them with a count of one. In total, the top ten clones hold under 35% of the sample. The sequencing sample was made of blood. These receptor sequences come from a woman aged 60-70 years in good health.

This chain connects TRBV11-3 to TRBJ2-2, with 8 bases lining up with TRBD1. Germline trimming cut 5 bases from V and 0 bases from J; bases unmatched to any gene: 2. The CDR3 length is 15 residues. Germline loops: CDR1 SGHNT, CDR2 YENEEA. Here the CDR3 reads CASSMGQANTGELFF. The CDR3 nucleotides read TGTGCCAGCAGCATGGGACAGGCGAACACCGGGGAGCTGTTTTTT.

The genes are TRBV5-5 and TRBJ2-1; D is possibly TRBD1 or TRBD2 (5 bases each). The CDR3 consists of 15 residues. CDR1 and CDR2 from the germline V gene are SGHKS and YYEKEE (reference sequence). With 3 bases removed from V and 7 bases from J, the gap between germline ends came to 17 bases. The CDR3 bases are TGTGCCAGCAGCTGGAATCATCTCGAGGGGAATGAGCAGTTCTTC. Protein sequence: CASSWNHLEGNEQFF.

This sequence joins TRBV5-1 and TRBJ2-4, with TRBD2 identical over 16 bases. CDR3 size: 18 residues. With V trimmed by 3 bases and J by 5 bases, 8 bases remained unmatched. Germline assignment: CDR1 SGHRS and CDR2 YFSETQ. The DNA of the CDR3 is TGCGCCAGCAGCTCGGGACTAGCGGGAGGGCCAAAGCAAAACATTCAGTACTTC. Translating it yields CASSSGLAGGPKQNIQYF.

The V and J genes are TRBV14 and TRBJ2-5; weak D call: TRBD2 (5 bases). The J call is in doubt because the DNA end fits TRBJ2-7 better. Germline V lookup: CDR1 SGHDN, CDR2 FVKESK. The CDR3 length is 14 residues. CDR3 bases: TGTGCCAGCAGCCACGGCGGGCCCTGGGACGAGCAGTACTTC. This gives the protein CASSHGGPWDEQYF.

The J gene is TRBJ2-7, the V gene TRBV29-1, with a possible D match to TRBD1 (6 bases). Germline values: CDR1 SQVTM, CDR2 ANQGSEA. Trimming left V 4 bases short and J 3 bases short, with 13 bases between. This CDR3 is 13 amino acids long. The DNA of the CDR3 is TGCAGCGTTGGTGGGCAGGGGATCTACGAGCAGTACTTC. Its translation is CSVGGQGIYEQYF.

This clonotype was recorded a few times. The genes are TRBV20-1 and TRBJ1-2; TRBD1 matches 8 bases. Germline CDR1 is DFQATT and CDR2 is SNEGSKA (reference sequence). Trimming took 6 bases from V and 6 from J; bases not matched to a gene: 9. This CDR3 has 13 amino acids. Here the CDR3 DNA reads TGCAGTGCGGAAACAGGGGGAGGGCATGGCTACACCTTC. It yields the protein CSAETGGGHGYTF.

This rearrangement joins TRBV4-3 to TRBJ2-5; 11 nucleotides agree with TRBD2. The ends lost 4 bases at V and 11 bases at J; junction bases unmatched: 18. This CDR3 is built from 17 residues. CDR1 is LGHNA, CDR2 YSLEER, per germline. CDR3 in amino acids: CASSPIPGTSGNNEQYF. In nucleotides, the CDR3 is TGCGCCAGCAGCCCCATCCCCGGGACTAGCGGCAACAATGAGCAGTACTTC.

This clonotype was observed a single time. CDR3: CASSFVAGGADTQYF. The CDR3, as DNA: TGTGCCAGCAGCTTTGTAGCGGGAGGGGCAGATACGCAGTATTTT. The chain combines TRBV7-3 with TRBJ2-3; 11 nucleotides agree with TRBD2. Per germline, CDR1 SGHTA and CDR2 FQGTGA. V trimming: 3 bases; J trimming: 4 bases; junction bases outside the gene matches: 3. The CDR3 totals 15 residues.

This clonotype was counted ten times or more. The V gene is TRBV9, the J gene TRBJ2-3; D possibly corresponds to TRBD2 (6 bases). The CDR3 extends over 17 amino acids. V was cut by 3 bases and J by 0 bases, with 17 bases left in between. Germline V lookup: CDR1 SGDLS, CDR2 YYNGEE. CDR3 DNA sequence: TGTGCCAGCAGCGCGAGACCCTCAGGGAGGAGCACAGATACGCAGTATTTT. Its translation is CASSARPSGRSTDTQYF.